One and the same sample provided the 3 T cell receptor beta chains below, sequenced in a study of blood T cell repertoires in COVID-19. Using immunoSEQ multiplex PCR, the repertoire was profiled, and TCRdb retains in-frame clones only, with some absent. The profile shows approximately 330,000 clones, roughly 89% of them singletons. The sequenced sample was peripheral blood. The receptor source for this set is a man aged 25 to 45 with COVID-19, enrolled during active disease.

The chain uses TRBV6-5 and TRBJ1-6; D gene ambiguous. The CDR3 contains 15 residues. Per germline, CDR1 MNHEY and CDR2 SVGAGI. V lost 7 bases and J lost 6, with 16 bases in between. The CDR3 bases are TGTGCCAGCACTACAGTTTGGGAGATTAATTCACCCCTCCACTTT. It codes for CASTTVWEINSPLHF.

The chain uses TRBV6-6 and TRBJ1-2, with 9 bases lining up with TRBD1. The germline gives CDR1 MNHNY, CDR2 SVGAGI (reference sequence). V shed 4 bases and J 9 bases; nucleotides not matched to a gene: 9. This CDR3 comprises 14 residues. CDR3 amino acids: CASSSRETGGSYTF. CDR3 coding DNA: TGTGCCAGCAGTTCAAGGGAGACAGGGGGGAGCTACACCTTC.

The chain couples TRBV11-1 to TRBJ1-2; maybe TRBD1 (5 bases). Looked up from germline, CDR1 is SGHAT and CDR2 is FQDESV (reference sequence). The CDR3 length is 16 residues. Trimming stripped 2 bases from V and 0 bases from J, with 13 bases between. The CDR3 DNA follows: TGTGCCAGCAGCTTAACGGACACCCGGTCTAACTATGGCTACACCTTC. Its translation: CASSLTDTRSNYGYTF.